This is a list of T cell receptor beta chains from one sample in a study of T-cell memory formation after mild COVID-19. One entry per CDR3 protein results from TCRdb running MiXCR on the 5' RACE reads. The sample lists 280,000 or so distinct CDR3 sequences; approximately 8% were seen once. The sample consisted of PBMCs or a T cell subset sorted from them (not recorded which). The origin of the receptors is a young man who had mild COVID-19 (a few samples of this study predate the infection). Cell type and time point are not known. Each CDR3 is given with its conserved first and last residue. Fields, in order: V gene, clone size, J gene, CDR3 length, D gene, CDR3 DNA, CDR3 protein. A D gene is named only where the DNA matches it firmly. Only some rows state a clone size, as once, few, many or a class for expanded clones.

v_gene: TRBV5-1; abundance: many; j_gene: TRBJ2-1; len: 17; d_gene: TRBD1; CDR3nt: TGCGCCAGCAGCTCAAACAACAGGGGTGGGGCATACAATGAGCAGTTCTTC; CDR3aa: CASSSNNRGGAYNEQFF
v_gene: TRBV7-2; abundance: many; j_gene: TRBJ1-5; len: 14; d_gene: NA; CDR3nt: TGTGCCAGCGCCCCCCAACCCGTCGATCAGCCCCAGCATTTT; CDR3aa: CASAPQPVDQPQHF
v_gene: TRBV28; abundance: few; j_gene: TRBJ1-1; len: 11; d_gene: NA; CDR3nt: TGTGCCAGCAGGGGGGACTCTGAAGCTTTCTTT; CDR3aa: CASRGDSEAFF
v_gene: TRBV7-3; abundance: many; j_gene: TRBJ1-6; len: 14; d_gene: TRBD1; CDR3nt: TGTGCCAGCAGCCTTGACAGGGGGCGATCACCCCTCCACTTT; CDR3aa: CASSLDRGRSPLHF
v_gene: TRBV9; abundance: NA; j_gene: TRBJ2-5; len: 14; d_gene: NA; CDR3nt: TGTGCCAGCAGCGTAGCCGGCTCTGGAGAGACCCAGTACTTC; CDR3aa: CASSVAGSGETQYF
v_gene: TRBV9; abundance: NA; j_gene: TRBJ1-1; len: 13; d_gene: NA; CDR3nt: TGTGCCAGCAGCGTAGTCCCGGGGACTGAAGCTTTCTTT; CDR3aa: CASSVVPGTEAFF
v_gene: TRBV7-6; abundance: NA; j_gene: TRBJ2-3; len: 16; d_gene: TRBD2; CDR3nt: TGTGCCAGCAGCGGCAGGACTAGCGGGGCCCTAGATACGCAGTATTTT; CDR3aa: CASSGRTSGALDTQYF
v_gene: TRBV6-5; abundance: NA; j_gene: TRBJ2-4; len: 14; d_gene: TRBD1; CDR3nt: TGTGCCAGCAGGCCCGGACAGGTCGGAAACATTCAGTACTTC; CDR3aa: CASRPGQVGNIQYF
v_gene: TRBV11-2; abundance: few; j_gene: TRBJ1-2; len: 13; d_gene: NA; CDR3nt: TGTGCCAGCAGCTTACAGGGCGTCAATGGCTACACCTTC; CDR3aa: CASSLQGVNGYTF
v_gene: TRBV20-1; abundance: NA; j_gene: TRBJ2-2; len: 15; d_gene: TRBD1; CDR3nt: TGCAGTGCTAGTGAGGGAGACAGGGACACCGGGGAGCTGTTTTTT; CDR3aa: CSASEGDRDTGELFF
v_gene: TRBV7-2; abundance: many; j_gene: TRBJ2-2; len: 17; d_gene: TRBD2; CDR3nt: TGTGCCAGCAGCTTATGGGCGGGGGTTCCGAACACCGGGGAGCTGTTTTTT; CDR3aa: CASSLWAGVPNTGELFF
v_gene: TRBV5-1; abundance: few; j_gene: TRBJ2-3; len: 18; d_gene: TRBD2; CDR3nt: TGCGCCAGCAGCTTGGGGGTAGCGGGGAGCTCAAGCACAGATACGCAGTATTTT; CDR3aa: CASSLGVAGSSSTDTQYF
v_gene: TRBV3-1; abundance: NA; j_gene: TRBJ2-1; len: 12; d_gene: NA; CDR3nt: TGTGCCAGCAGCCAACCTTTCGATGAGCAGTTCTTC; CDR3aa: CASSQPFDEQFF
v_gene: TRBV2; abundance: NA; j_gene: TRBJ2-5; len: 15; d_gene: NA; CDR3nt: TGTGCCAGCAGTGACGAGGAGGGGATTCAAGAGACCCAGTACTTC; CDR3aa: CASSDEEGIQETQYF
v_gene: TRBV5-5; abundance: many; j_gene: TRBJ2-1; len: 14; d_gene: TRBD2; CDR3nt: TGTGCCAGCAGCCCCGTGACTAGCATCCATGAGCAGTTCTTC; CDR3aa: CASSPVTSIHEQFF